The source of this T cell receptor (beta chain) is a study of Tregs in tolerant kidney transplant recipients. CD4+CD25+CD127- Tregs, CD4+CD25- non-Tregs, CD4 and CD8 cells were sorted. Study-wide points: Biological reproducibility was not directly addressed, but technical replication error appeared minimal. The most relevant donor-specific Treg TCRbeta repertoire apparently came from expansion with activated donor B cells. The small number of patients limits these findings pending further validation.

Data came from immunoSEQ multiplex PCR; TCRdb stores just in-frame clones and leaves some out. The table includes about 14,000 clones, more than 90% detected once. Remarks on this clone: The antigen remains unidentified.

CDR1 and CDR2 from the germline V gene are MNHEY and SMNVEV (reference sequence). The junction had 8 bases not matched to a gene; V was cut back by 7 bases and J by 1 base. The CDR3 loop spans 15 amino acids. The chain uses TRBV27 and TRBJ2-3; 7 bases align to TRBD2. Sequencing was done on a sample of CD8+ T cells from blood. This receptor was taken from a human donor in good health. The CDR3 protein is CASNPLGGGTDTQYF. For the CDR3, the DNA is TGTGCCAGCAACCCTTTGGGGGGGGGCACAGATACGCAGTATTTT.